The 29 T cell receptor beta chains in this list originate from one sample, sequenced in a study of T cells after yellow fever vaccination. TCRdb reprocessed the 5' RACE reads via MiXCR and lists one record per CDR3 protein. This table has roughly 330,000 distinct CDR3 sequences, around 3.9% appearing once. Sequencing was performed on PBMCs, taken 5 days after the yellow fever booster vaccination. The receptors come from a man between 18 and 35 years old who received the YFV17D yellow fever vaccine.

This clonotype has ten or more counts. This chain joins TRBV4-1 and TRBJ2-7; either TRBD1 or TRBD2 may fit D (5 bases each). The germline V gene has CDR1 MGHRA and CDR2 YSYEKL. This CDR3 is built from 15 residues. Deletions cut 3 bases from V and 2 bases from J, with 14 bases between. CDR3 bases: TGCGCCAGCAGCCAGACCGGGACCAAAACCTACGAGCAGTACTTC. It encodes CASSQTGTKTYEQYF.

This clonotype was detected ten times or more. The V call is TRBV7-3, the J call TRBJ2-2; D gene uncertain. Germline loops: CDR1 SGHTA, CDR2 FQGTGA. Trimming pared 7 bases from V and 3 bases from J, leaving 6 bases between. The CDR3 consists of 12 residues. The CDR3 sequence is CASTGDTGELFF. CDR3 DNA: TGTGCCAGCACCGGTGACACCGGGGAGCTGTTTTTT.

The V gene is TRBV4-3, the J gene TRBJ2-3; D possibly corresponds to TRBD2 (6 bases). V lost 1 base and J 4 bases, leaving 18 bases between the germline ends. CDR1 is LGHNA, CDR2 YSLEER, per germline. The CDR3 runs 17 residues. The CDR3 nucleotides are TGCGCCAGCAGCCAAGGGTCCGGCGGGACGGGGTCAGATACGCAGTATTTT. This gives the protein CASSQGSGGTGSDTQYF.

The chain's CDR3 is CASSSTGMSGYTF. CDR3 in DNA: TGTGCCAGCTCGTCGACAGGGATGAGTGGCTACACCTTC. The J gene is TRBJ1-2, the V gene TRBV18; 7 nucleotides agree with TRBD1. The CDR3 runs to 13 residues. Germline V lookup: CDR1 KGHSH, CDR2 LQKENI. The V and J ends lost 6 bases and 7 bases, in that order; junction bases with no gene match: 8.

The chain combines TRBV4-1 with TRBJ2-7, with D perhaps matching TRBD1 (6 bases). Germline V CDR1 and CDR2: MGHRA, YSYEKL. This CDR3 contains 15 residues. V was pared by 2 bases and J by 9 bases, with 20 bases between. The chain's CDR3 is CASSQRRTAFLVQYF. The CDR3 DNA reads as TGCGCCAGCAGCCAACGCCGGACAGCCTTCCTGGTGCAGTACTTC.

The sample holds many counts of this clonotype. This sequence joins TRBV7-2 and TRBJ1-5, with D perhaps matching TRBD1 (5 bases). Trimming took off 6 bases at V and 7 bases at J, with 13 bases between the two ends. The germline CDR1 and CDR2 sequences are SGHTA and FQGNSA. The CDR3 totals 13 residues. This chain's CDR3 is CASSPGPGQPQHF. Here the CDR3 DNA reads TGTGCCAGCAGTCCGGGGCCGGGCCAGCCCCAGCATTTT. The full variable domain, with the rest looked up from reference TRBV7-2 and TRBJ1-5, is GAGVSQSPSNKVTEKGKDVELRCDPISGHTALYWYRQSLGQGLEFLIYFQGNSAPDKSGLPSDRFSAERTGGSVSTLTIQRTQQEDSAVYLCASSPGPGQPQHFGDGTRLSIL.

This clonotype came up a few times. The chain links TRBV11-2 to TRBJ2-5; TRBD1 aligns across 9 bases. This CDR3 is 15 amino acids long. Trimming took 4 bases from V and 2 from J; bases not matched to a gene: 5. The germline CDR1 and CDR2 sequences are SGHAT and FQNNGV. The CDR3 DNA sequence: TGTGCCAGCAGCTCCCGGACAGGGGTGCAAGAGACCCAGTACTTC. Translation gives CASSSRTGVQETQYF.

This clonotype was observed a few times. The chain uses TRBV5-5 and TRBJ1-2; possible D gene TRBD1, 5 bases. Trimming took 4 bases from V and 3 from J, leaving 16 bases between them. There are 15 residues in the CDR3. CDR1 is SGHKS, CDR2 YYEKEE, per germline (reference sequence). CDR3 amino acids: CASSPRGGAYYGYTF. The CDR3 DNA sequence: TGTGCCAGCAGCCCCCGGGGAGGGGCATACTATGGCTACACCTTC.

This clonotype occurred many times. This chain connects TRBV20-1 to TRBJ2-1; either TRBD1 or TRBD2 may supply D (5 bases each). V dropped 2 bases and J dropped 5 bases, with 13 bases sitting between them. Germline V gene lookup returns CDR1 DFQATT and CDR2 SNEGSKA (reference sequence). There are 14 residues in the CDR3. The CDR3 DNA reads TGCAGTGCTAGAAGCGAGGGGTACCACAATGAGCAGTTCTTC. Translated: CSARSEGYHNEQFF.

The gene calls are TRBV4-3 and TRBJ2-1; D is uncertain. CDR1 and CDR2 (germline): LGHNA, YSLEER. V lost 3 bases and J 9 bases, leaving 12 bases between the germline ends. This CDR3 region has 13 residues. CDR3 loop: CASSQPPVSEQFF. The DNA for the CDR3 is TGCGCCAGCAGCCAGCCCCCAGTGAGTGAGCAGTTCTTC.

As concerns this clonotype: Germline and junction disagree at one end, which may indicate a read error. This chain links TRBV6-2 or TRBV6-3 with TRBJ2-3; no reliable D call. Germline CDR1 is MNHEY and CDR2 is SVGEGT. The CDR3 consists of 16 residues. In nucleotides, the CDR3 is TGTGCCAGCAGCCCCGTGCTCCGAGGAGAAGATGCCCGCGCCCCTTTT. This translates into CASSPVLRGEDARAPF.

The chain employs TRBV7-2 and TRBJ2-5; D may be TRBD2 (7 bases). V was trimmed by 7 bases and J by 4 bases, leaving 19 bases between them. Germline CDR1 is SGHTA and CDR2 is FQGNSA. The CDR3 loop spans 15 amino acids. The CDR3 is CASNSVGGPGETQYF. The CDR3 DNA reads TGTGCCAGCAATTCCGTGGGGGGGCCGGGAGAGACCCAGTACTTC.

The V and J genes are TRBV4-2 and TRBJ2-7, with D unresolved. Trimming stripped 1 base from V and 5 bases from J, with 3 bases between. The CDR3 runs to 11 residues. The V gene's germline CDR1 is LGHNA and CDR2 YNFKEQ. CDR3 amino acids: CASSQGHEQYF. CDR3 in DNA: TGTGCCAGCAGCCAAGGGCACGAGCAGTACTTC.

V and J are TRBV3-1 and TRBJ2-4; 9 bases align to TRBD1. The CDR3 sequence is 14 residues long. The V gene's germline CDR1 is LGHDT and CDR2 YNNKEL (reference sequence). Trimming at V came to 1 base and at J to 7 bases, leaving 2 bases not matched to a gene. CDR3 residues: CASSQAGTGNIQYF. The CDR3 DNA reads as TGTGCCAGCAGCCAAGCCGGGACAGGGAACATTCAGTACTTC. Based on the CDR3 plus reference TRBV3-1 and TRBJ2-4, the full variable domain is DTAVSQTPKYLVTQMGNDKSIKCEQNLGHDTMYWYKQDSKKFLKIMFSYNNKELIINETVPNRFSPKSPDKAHLNLHINSLELGDSAVYFCASSQAGTGNIQYFGAGTRLSVL.

This clonotype was detected only a few times. The chain carries TRBV6-1 and TRBJ2-7; 13 bases are a match to TRBD2. Germline loops: CDR1 MNHNS, CDR2 SASEGT. The V segment lost 6 bases and the J segment 2 bases; nucleotides outside the gene matches: 7. The CDR3 has 16 amino acids. DNA of the CDR3: TGTGCCAGCAGAGATATCGGACTAGCGGGGGCCTACGAGCAGTACGTC. This encodes CASRDIGLAGAYEQYV.

In this sample, this clonotype turned up a few times. The V and J genes are TRBV5-6 and TRBJ2-3; D might be TRBD2 (6 bases). Germline CDR1 and CDR2: SGHDT and YYEEEE. There are 18 residues in the CDR3. V lost 1 base and J lost 2, with 20 bases in between. In DNA form, the CDR3 reads TGTGCCAGCAGCTTGACTCCGGGACTCCTCCCTTTCACAGATACGCAGTATTTT. This encodes CASSLTPGLLPFTDTQYF. The full variable domain, its missing parts supplied by reference TRBV5-6 and TRBJ2-3, is DAGVTQSPTHLIKTRGQQVTLRCSPKSGHDTVSWYQQALGQGPQFIFQYYEEEERQRGNFPDRFSGHQFPNYSSELNVNALLLGDSALYLCASSLTPGLLPFTDTQYFGPGTRLTVL.

This clonotype was detected ten times or more. The chain employs TRBV4-2 and TRBJ2-7, with D hard to call. The CDR3 spans 14 residues. Trimming left V 0 bases short and J 3 bases short, with 9 bases between. Germline assignment: CDR1 LGHNA and CDR2 YNFKEQ. The CDR3 is CASSQDLMSYEQYV. CDR3 sequence (DNA): TGTGCCAGCAGCCAAGATCTAATGAGCTACGAGCAGTACGTC.

The chain uses TRBV6-5 and TRBJ2-7; TRBD2 matches 7 bases. Germline V gives CDR1 MNHEY, CDR2 SVGAGI. J gave up 4 bases and V 0 bases, and 3 bases lay outside the gene matches. The CDR3 totals 14 residues. The CDR3 sequence: CASSYSREGYEQYV. CDR3 sequence (DNA): TGTGCCAGCAGTTACTCTAGGGAGGGTTACGAGCAGTACGTC.

This clonotype was observed a few times. The gene calls are TRBV9 and TRBJ2-5; 7 bases fit TRBD2. V lost 0 bases and J lost 5; bases outside the gene matches: 1. CDR1 is SGDLS, CDR2 YYNGEE, per germline. This CDR3 contains 13 residues. The CDR3 is CASSVEGGETQYF. DNA for the CDR3: TGTGCCAGCAGCGTAGAGGGAGGGGAGACCCAGTACTTC.

This clonotype was observed a few times. V usage is TRBV4-2 and J usage is TRBJ2-1; 7 bases match TRBD2. The V gene's germline CDR1 is LGHNA and CDR2 YNFKEQ. The CDR3 runs to 15 residues. Trimming cost V 4 bases and J 4 bases; bases outside gene matches: 7. CDR3 amino acids: CASSPKRGEYNEQFF. The CDR3 DNA reads TGTGCCAGCAGCCCAAAGCGGGGAGAATACAATGAGCAGTTCTTC.

This clonotype was counted only a few times. The V call is TRBV6-5, the J call TRBJ1-4, with D tentatively TRBD1 (5 bases). V shed 0 bases and J shed 5 bases, with 10 bases lying between them. The CDR3 spans 15 residues. Germline V lookup: CDR1 MNHEY, CDR2 SVGAGI. CDR3 residues: CASSYSGTHNEKLFF. The CDR3 DNA reads as TGTGCCAGCAGTTACTCCGGGACCCACAATGAAAAACTGTTTTTT.

The rearrangement uses TRBV7-9 and TRBJ2-7; the D gene is possibly TRBD2 (7 bases). V was clipped by 8 bases and J by 3 bases, with 11 bases between them. The CDR3 has 12 amino acids. Germline V CDR1 and CDR2: SEHNR, FQNEAQ (reference sequence). CDR3 nucleotide sequence: TGTGCCAGCGGGGGGGCCCTCTACGAGCAGTACTTC. Translation gives CASGGALYEQYF. Full variable domain (missing parts from reference TRBV7-9 and TRBJ2-7): DTGVSQNPRHKITKRGQNVTFRCDPISEHNRLYWYRQTLGQGPEFLTYFQNEAQLEKSRLLSDRFSAERPKGSFSTLEIQRTEQGDSAMYLCASGGALYEQYFGPGTRLTVT.

The chain carries TRBV4-1 and TRBJ2-3; TRBD2 matches at 7 bases. The germline V gene has CDR1 MGHRA and CDR2 YSYEKL. The length of the CDR3 is 16 residues. J lost 0 bases, V lost 4 bases, and 7 bases had no gene match. For the CDR3, the DNA is TGCGCCAGCAGCCCCAGACTAGCTTTCAGCACAGATACGCAGTATTTT. The encoded protein is CASSPRLAFSTDTQYF.

In its sample, this clonotype was seen many times. CDR3 sequence: CASSFSGGTGYGYTF. As DNA, the CDR3 is TGTGCCAGCAGCTTTTCAGGGGGAACAGGCTATGGCTACACCTTC. J is TRBJ1-2 and V is TRBV7-2, with TRBD1 matching over 7 bases. From germline, CDR1 is SGHTA and CDR2 FQGNSA. Trimming at V came to 3 bases and at J to 4 bases, leaving 8 bases not matched to a gene. This CDR3 is built from 15 residues.

V is TRBV7-2 and J is TRBJ2-3; tentative D call: TRBD2 (5 bases). V lost 7 bases to trimming and J lost 4 bases, with 21 bases between them. CDR1 and CDR2 (germline): SGHTA, FQGNSA. The CDR3 is 16 residues long. CDR3 loop: CASTSRPGFAADTQYF. The CDR3 region has the DNA TGTGCCAGCACCTCCCGGCCGGGATTCGCTGCAGATACGCAGTATTTT.

This clonotype was found many times. This chain connects TRBV12-3 or TRBV12-4 to TRBJ2-1, with a weak D call TRBD1 (5 bases). V lost 7 bases and J 4 bases, leaving 23 bases between the germline ends. The CDR3 is 17 amino acids. The CDR3 here is CASTLRTMQGAYNEQFF. The CDR3 coding sequence is TGTGCCAGCACCCTAAGGACAATGCAGGGCGCATACAATGAGCAGTTCTTC.

The sample holds a few counts of this clonotype. The chain is built from TRBV21-1 and TRBJ1-5. TRBV21-1 is a documented pseudogene. This CDR3 spans 18 amino acids. The CDR3 here is CASSKCTSDPSSNQPQHF. CDR3 nucleotides: TGTGCCAGCAGCAAATGTACCAGTGACCCCTCCAGCAATCAGCCCCAGCATTTT.

The V and J genes are TRBV29-1 and TRBJ2-3; 12 positions match TRBD2. Germline CDR1 and CDR2: SQVTM and ANQGSEA. CDR3 length equals 18 residues. Germline trimming cut 7 bases from V and 0 bases from J; bases unmatched to any gene: 14. Here the CDR3 reads CSALGLAGGPESTDTQYF. The CDR3 DNA is TGCAGCGCCCTTGGCCTAGCGGGGGGGCCCGAAAGCACAGATACGCAGTATTTT.

This chain joins TRBV7-9 and TRBJ1-1; 12 nucleotides match TRBD1. The CDR3 sequence is 15 residues long. J lost 11 bases, V lost 4 bases, and 11 bases had no gene match. The germline V gene encodes CDR1 SEHNR and CDR2 FQNEAQ (reference sequence). The DNA of the CDR3 is TGTGCCAGCAGCTCGACGCGGGACAGGGGGCGGTGGGCTTTCTTT. Encoded protein: CASSSTRDRGRWAFF.